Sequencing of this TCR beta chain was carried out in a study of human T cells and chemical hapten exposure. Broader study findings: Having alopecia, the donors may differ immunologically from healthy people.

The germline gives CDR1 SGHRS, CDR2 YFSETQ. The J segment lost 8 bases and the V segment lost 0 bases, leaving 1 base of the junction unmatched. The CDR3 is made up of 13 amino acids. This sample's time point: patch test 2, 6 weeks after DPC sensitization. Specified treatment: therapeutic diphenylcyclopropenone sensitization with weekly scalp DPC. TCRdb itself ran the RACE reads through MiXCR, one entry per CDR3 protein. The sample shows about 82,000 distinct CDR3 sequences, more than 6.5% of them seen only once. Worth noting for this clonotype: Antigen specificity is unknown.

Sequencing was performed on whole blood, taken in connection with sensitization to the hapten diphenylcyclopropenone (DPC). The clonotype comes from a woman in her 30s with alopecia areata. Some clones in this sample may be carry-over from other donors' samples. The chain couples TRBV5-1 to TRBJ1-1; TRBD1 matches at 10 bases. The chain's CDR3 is CASSLGQGAEAFF. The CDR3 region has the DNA TGCGCCAGCAGCTTGGGACAGGGGGCCGAAGCTTTCTTT.